This T cell receptor (beta chain) was documented in a study of blood T cell repertoires in COVID-19. This CDR3 contains 13 residues. The V end lost 3 bases, the J end lost 5 bases, and 10 bases lay between the germline ends. Germline V gene sequence: CDR1 SGHTA, CDR2 FQGNSA. Sequencing used immunoSEQ multiplex PCR; TCRdb keeps in-frame clones, though not all of them. The table records around 340,000 clones, approximately 86% of them present only once. The receptor was isolated from an older woman with COVID-19, enrolled during active disease. The V and J genes are TRBV7-2 and TRBJ2-5, with a possible D match to TRBD1 (6 bases). What was sequenced was peripheral blood. CDR3 DNA sequence: TGTGCCAGCAGCTTTCAGGGGCGTGAGACCCAGTACTTC. This gives the protein CASSFQGRETQYF.